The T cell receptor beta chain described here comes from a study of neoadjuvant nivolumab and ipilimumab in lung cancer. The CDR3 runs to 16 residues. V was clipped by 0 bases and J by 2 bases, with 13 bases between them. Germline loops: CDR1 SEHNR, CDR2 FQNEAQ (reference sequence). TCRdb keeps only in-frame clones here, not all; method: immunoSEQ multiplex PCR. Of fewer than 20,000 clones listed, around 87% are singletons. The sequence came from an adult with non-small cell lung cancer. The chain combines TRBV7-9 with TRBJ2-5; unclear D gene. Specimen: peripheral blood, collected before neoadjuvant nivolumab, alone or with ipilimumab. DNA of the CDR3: TGTGCCAGCAGCTTAGCCCGGAAGTCCGATCAAGAGACCCAGTACTTC. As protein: CASSLARKSDQETQYF.